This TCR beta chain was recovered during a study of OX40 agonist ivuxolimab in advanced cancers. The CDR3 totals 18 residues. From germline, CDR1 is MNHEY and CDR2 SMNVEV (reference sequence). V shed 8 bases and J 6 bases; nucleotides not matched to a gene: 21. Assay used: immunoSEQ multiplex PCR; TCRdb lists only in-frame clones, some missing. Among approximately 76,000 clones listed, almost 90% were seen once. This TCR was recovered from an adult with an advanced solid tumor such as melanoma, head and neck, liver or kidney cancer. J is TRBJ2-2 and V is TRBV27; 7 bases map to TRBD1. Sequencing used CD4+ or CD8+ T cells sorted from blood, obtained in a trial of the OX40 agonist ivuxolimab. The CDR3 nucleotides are TGTGCCAGCGGATCCGACCTAGCTTGGGACAGTTCTTCCGGGGAGCTGTTTTTT. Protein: CASGSDLAWDSSSGELFF.